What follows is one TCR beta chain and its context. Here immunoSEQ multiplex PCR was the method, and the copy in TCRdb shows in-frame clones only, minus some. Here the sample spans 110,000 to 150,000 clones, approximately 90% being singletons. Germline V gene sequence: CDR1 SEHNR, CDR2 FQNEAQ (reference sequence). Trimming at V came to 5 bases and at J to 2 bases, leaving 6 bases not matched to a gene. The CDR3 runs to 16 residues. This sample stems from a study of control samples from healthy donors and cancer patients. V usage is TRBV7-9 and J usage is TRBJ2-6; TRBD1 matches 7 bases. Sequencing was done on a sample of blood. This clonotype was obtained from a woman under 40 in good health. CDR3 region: CASSPLTGTGANVLTF. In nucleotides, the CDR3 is TGTGCCAGCAGCCCACTGACAGGGACTGGGGCCAACGTCCTGACTTTC.